The TCR beta chain described here comes from a study of CD8+ T cells in alopecia areata. Study background: A 6-month off-drug phase came after tofacitinib, which had lasted 6 to 18 months.

This CDR3 spans 15 amino acids. The germline V and J ends were trimmed by 3 bases and 6 bases, with 14 bases remaining between them. CDR1 LNHDA and CDR2 SQIVND come from the germline V gene (reference sequence). Treatment in this sample: oral pan-JAK inhibitor, 5-10 mg twice daily. This clone was counted only a few times. What it binds is unknown. Extracted RNA was reverse transcribed, and the resulting cDNA served as sequencing template. TCRdb's copy holds only in-frame clones and misses some; the assay was immunoSEQ multiplex PCR. The data hold more than 150,000 clones, with approximately 51% observed a single time. General study points: In scalp samples, resident alphabeta T cells of normal skin are also sequenced. The study found tofacitinib significantly decreased scalp clonality and expanded CD8+ clones among the top 100. Relative to normal scalp, lesional scalp, especially alopecia totalis/universalis, showed higher clonality.

This chain links TRBV19 with TRBJ2-2; D remains unclear. This specimen consisted of CD8+ T cells sorted from blood, obtained around week 53, from a patient treated with tofacitinib. This TCR was sampled from a human donor with alopecia areata. This chain's CDR3 is CASSIHTGHSGELFF. Written as DNA, the CDR3 is TGTGCCAGTAGTATTCATACTGGCCACTCCGGGGAGCTGTTTTTT.